A selection of T cell receptor beta chains follows, all from one sample in a study of blood T cell repertoires in COVID-19. Sequenced by immunoSEQ multiplex PCR; TCRdb stores in-frame clones only, minus some. Of about 210,000 clones in the sample, 86% were seen once. Sequenced input: PBMCs or T cells enriched from blood (not recorded which). The receptors come from a woman aged 25 to 39 who had been exposed to COVID-19. CDR3s include the opening cysteine and the closing phenylalanine or tryptophan. A D gene is named only where the DNA matches it firmly. Clone size is stated in some rows and not others, as once, few, many or a class when expanded.

abundance: .
j_gene: TRBJ2-1
d_gene: .
v_gene: TRBV13
CDR3aa: CASSSTGSVEQFF
CDR3nt: TGTGCCAGCAGCTCCACAGGGTCCGTTGAGCAGTTCTTC

abundance: .
j_gene: TRBJ1-6
d_gene: TRBD1
v_gene: TRBV27
CDR3aa: CASSFTGGRTRTSPLHF
CDR3nt: TGTGCCAGCAGTTTTACAGGGGGACGGACTAGGACTTCACCCCTCCACTTT

abundance: .
j_gene: TRBJ1-2
d_gene: .
v_gene: TRBV27
CDR3aa: CASSFSRDTGYTF
CDR3nt: TGTGCCAGCAGTTTCTCCAGGGACACTGGCTACACCTTC

abundance: .
j_gene: TRBJ1-4
d_gene: .
v_gene: TRBV7-9
CDR3aa: CASSLDQGIGSTNEKLFF
CDR3nt: TGTGCCAGCAGCTTAGATCAGGGAATAGGCTCGACTAATGAAAAACTGTTTTTT

abundance: .
j_gene: TRBJ1-5
d_gene: .
v_gene: TRBV9
CDR3aa: CASSVEPGPYSNQPQHF
CDR3nt: TGTGCCAGCAGCGTAGAACCAGGGCCTTATAGCAATCAGCCCCAGCATTTT

abundance: .
j_gene: TRBJ2-1
d_gene: TRBD1
v_gene: TRBV25-1
CDR3aa: CASSEWDSYNEQFF
CDR3nt: TGTGCCAGCAGCGAATGGGACAGCTACAATGAGCAGTTCTTC

abundance: .
j_gene: TRBJ1-4
d_gene: TRBD1
v_gene: TRBV5-6
CDR3aa: CASSLRGRGDNEKLFF
CDR3nt: TGTGCCAGCAGCTTGAGGGGGCGCGGGGATAATGAAAAACTGTTTTTT

abundance: .
j_gene: TRBJ2-7
d_gene: TRBD2
v_gene: TRBV3-1/TRBV3-2
CDR3aa: CASSPGGGAGSGEQYF
CDR3nt: TGTGCCAGCAGCCCGGGCGGGGGGGCTGGCTCGGGCGAGCAGTACTTC

abundance: .
j_gene: TRBJ2-1
d_gene: TRBD2
v_gene: TRBV15
CDR3aa: CATSRDLGTTDEQFF
CDR3nt: TGTGCCACCAGCAGAGATCTTGGGACTACGGATGAGCAGTTCTTC

abundance: few
j_gene: TRBJ1-6
d_gene: TRBD1
v_gene: TRBV30
CDR3aa: CAWTGTGISPLHF
CDR3nt: TGTGCCTGGACCGGGACAGGGATTTCACCCCTCCACTTT

abundance: .
j_gene: TRBJ2-2
d_gene: .
v_gene: TRBV9
CDR3aa: CASSVPSDGLGTGELFF
CDR3nt: TGTGCCAGCAGCGTACCCAGTGACGGGTTGGGCACCGGGGAGCTGTTTTTT

abundance: few
j_gene: TRBJ1-2
d_gene: .
v_gene: TRBV12-5
CDR3aa: CASGFAWGTGNYGYTF
CDR3nt: TGTGCTAGTGGTTTTGCTTGGGGAACAGGCAATTATGGCTACACCTTC

abundance: .
j_gene: TRBJ1-1
d_gene: .
v_gene: TRBV5-5
CDR3aa: CASSQSGLENTEAFF
CDR3nt: TGTGCCAGCAGCCAGTCGGGACTGGAGAACACTGAAGCTTTCTTT

abundance: .
j_gene: TRBJ2-7
d_gene: .
v_gene: TRBV5-4
CDR3aa: CASSYGVLNDYEQYF
CDR3nt: TGTGCCAGCAGTTACGGAGTTCTTAACGACTACGAGCAGTACTTC

abundance: .
j_gene: TRBJ2-3
d_gene: .
v_gene: TRBV7-9
CDR3aa: CASSPADTQYF
CDR3nt: TGTGCCAGCAGCCCCGCAGATACGCAGTATTTT

abundance: .
j_gene: TRBJ1-2
d_gene: TRBD1
v_gene: TRBV3-1/TRBV3-2
CDR3aa: CASSWDRANYGYTF
CDR3nt: TGTGCCAGCAGCTGGGACAGAGCTAACTATGGCTACACCTTC

abundance: .
j_gene: TRBJ1-1
d_gene: TRBD1
v_gene: TRBV12-5
CDR3aa: CASGPGGTVTEAFF
CDR3nt: TGTGCTAGTGGTCCCGGCGGGACAGTCACTGAAGCTTTCTTT

abundance: .
j_gene: TRBJ1-2
d_gene: .
v_gene: TRBV27
CDR3aa: CASSFKQGPYGYTF
CDR3nt: TGTGCCAGCAGTTTCAAACAGGGACCATATGGCTACACCTTC

abundance: .
j_gene: TRBJ2-7
d_gene: TRBD1
v_gene: TRBV5-4
CDR3aa: CASSWDSSYEQYF
CDR3nt: TGTGCCAGCAGTTGGGACAGCTCCTACGAGCAGTACTTC

abundance: .
j_gene: TRBJ1-4
d_gene: .
v_gene: TRBV6-5
CDR3aa: CASSTLTQNEKLFF
CDR3nt: TGTGCCAGCAGTACCCTGACACAAAATGAAAAACTGTTTTTT

abundance: .
j_gene: TRBJ1-2
d_gene: .
v_gene: TRBV5-1
CDR3aa: CASSLNARANGYTF
CDR3nt: TGCGCCAGCAGCTTGAATGCCAGGGCAAATGGCTACACCTTC

abundance: .
j_gene: TRBJ1-3
d_gene: .
v_gene: TRBV19
CDR3aa: CASSPRTRGTRNTIYF
CDR3nt: TGTGCCAGTAGTCCCCGTACCCGGGGGACTAGGAACACCATATATTTT

abundance: .
j_gene: TRBJ1-1
d_gene: .
v_gene: TRBV12-3/TRBV12-4
CDR3aa: CASSPMGLGGAFF
CDR3nt: TGTGCCAGCAGTCCCATGGGCCTCGGGGGGGCTTTCTTT

abundance: .
j_gene: TRBJ1-5
d_gene: .
v_gene: TRBV29-1
CDR3aa: CSVVYPRRGVLNQPQHF
CDR3nt: TGCAGCGTTGTTTATCCTCGAAGGGGCGTTTTAAACCAGCCCCAGCATTTT

abundance: .
j_gene: TRBJ1-1
d_gene: TRBD1
v_gene: TRBV5-1
CDR3aa: CASSLRRDRNTEAFF
CDR3nt: TGCGCCAGCAGCTTAAGGCGGGACAGAAACACTGAAGCTTTCTTT

abundance: .
j_gene: TRBJ2-2
d_gene: .
v_gene: TRBV12-5
CDR3aa: CASGFGIGAGELFF
CDR3nt: TGTGCTAGTGGTTTCGGTATCGGGGCCGGGGAGCTGTTTTTT

abundance: once
j_gene: TRBJ1-4
d_gene: TRBD1
v_gene: TRBV6-1
CDR3aa: CASSEKDREKLFF
CDR3nt: TGTGCCAGCAGTGAAAAGGACAGGGAAAAACTGTTTTTT

abundance: .
j_gene: TRBJ1-2
d_gene: TRBD1
v_gene: TRBV5-1
CDR3aa: CASSRTGGYYGYTF
CDR3nt: TGCGCCAGCAGCCGGACAGGGGGCTACTATGGCTACACCTTC

abundance: .
j_gene: TRBJ2-7
d_gene: .
v_gene: TRBV19
CDR3aa: CASSQQGPYEQYF
CDR3nt: TGTGCCAGTAGCCAACAGGGTCCTTACGAGCAGTACTTC

abundance: .
j_gene: TRBJ1-3
d_gene: .
v_gene: TRBV6-2/TRBV6-3
CDR3aa: CASSYSRNLRGSSGNTIYF
CDR3nt: TGTGCCAGCAGTTACTCGAGGAATTTGAGGGGGAGTTCCGGAAACACCATATATTTT

abundance: few
j_gene: TRBJ1-1
d_gene: .
v_gene: TRBV29-1
CDR3aa: CSVTKLYPGTRSENTEAFF
CDR3nt: TGCAGCGTCACCAAGCTCTACCCCGGGACAAGGTCTGAGAACACTGAAGCTTTCTTT

abundance: .
j_gene: TRBJ2-3
d_gene: TRBD2
v_gene: TRBV6-2/TRBV6-3
CDR3aa: CASSYRGLAGAGDTQYF
CDR3nt: TGTGCCAGCAGTTACCGAGGACTAGCGGGGGCGGGGGATACGCAGTATTTT

abundance: .
j_gene: TRBJ2-1
d_gene: TRBD1
v_gene: TRBV5-4
CDR3aa: CASSLGPRTGREQFF
CDR3nt: TGTGCCAGCAGCTTGGGCCCAAGGACAGGCCGTGAGCAGTTCTTC

abundance: .
j_gene: TRBJ2-7
d_gene: TRBD1
v_gene: TRBV29-1
CDR3aa: CSVVQGVSPFYEQYF
CDR3nt: TGCAGCGTTGTTCAGGGGGTTTCCCCCTTCTACGAGCAGTACTTC

abundance: .
j_gene: TRBJ2-7
d_gene: .
v_gene: TRBV6-5
CDR3aa: CASSYYSPYEQYF
CDR3nt: TGTGCCAGCAGTTACTACAGCCCCTACGAGCAGTACTTC

abundance: .
j_gene: TRBJ2-5
d_gene: .
v_gene: TRBV3-1/TRBV3-2
CDR3aa: CASSPDSQETQYF
CDR3nt: TGTGCCAGCAGCCCGGACAGCCAAGAGACCCAGTACTTC

abundance: .
j_gene: TRBJ2-3
d_gene: TRBD2
v_gene: TRBV5-5
CDR3aa: CASSLDQRGATDTQYF
CDR3nt: TGTGCCAGCAGCTTGGACCAGCGGGGGGCGACAGATACGCAGTATTTT

abundance: .
j_gene: TRBJ1-2
d_gene: .
v_gene: TRBV3-1/TRBV3-2
CDR3aa: CASSQVTGNYGYTF
CDR3nt: TGTGCCAGCAGCCAAGTCACAGGGAACTATGGCTACACCTTC

abundance: .
j_gene: TRBJ2-3
d_gene: TRBD2
v_gene: TRBV10-3
CDR3aa: CAISPERGLRDTQYF
CDR3nt: TGTGCCATCAGTCCGGAGCGGGGGCTAAGGGATACGCAGTATTTT

abundance: .
j_gene: TRBJ2-3
d_gene: .
v_gene: TRBV18
CDR3aa: CASSPQGLTDTQYF
CDR3nt: TGTGCCAGCTCCCCGCAGGGCCTCACAGATACGCAGTATTTT